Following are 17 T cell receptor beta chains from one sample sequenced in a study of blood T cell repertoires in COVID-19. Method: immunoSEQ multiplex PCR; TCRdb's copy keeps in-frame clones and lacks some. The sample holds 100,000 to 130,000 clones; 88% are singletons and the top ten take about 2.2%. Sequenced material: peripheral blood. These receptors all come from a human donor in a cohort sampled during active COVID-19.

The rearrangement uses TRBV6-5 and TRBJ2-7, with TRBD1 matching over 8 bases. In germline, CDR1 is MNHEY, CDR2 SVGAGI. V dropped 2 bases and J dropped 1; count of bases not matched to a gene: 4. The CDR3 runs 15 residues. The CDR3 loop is CASSYDRTGSYEQYF. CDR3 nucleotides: TGTGCCAGCAGTTACGATAGGACAGGGTCCTACGAGCAGTACTTC.

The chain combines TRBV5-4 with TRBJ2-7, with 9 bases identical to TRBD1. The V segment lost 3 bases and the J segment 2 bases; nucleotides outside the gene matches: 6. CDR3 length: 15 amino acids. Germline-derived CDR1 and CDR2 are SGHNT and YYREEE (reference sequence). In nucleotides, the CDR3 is TGTGCCAGCAGCTCTCCGGACAGGGGCCCCTACGAGCAGTACTTC. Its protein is CASSSPDRGPYEQYF. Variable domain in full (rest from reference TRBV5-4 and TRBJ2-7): ETGVTQSPTHLIKTRGQQVTLRCSSQSGHNTVSWYQQALGQGPQFIFQYYREEENGRGNFPPRFSGLQFPNYSSELNVNALELDDSALYLCASSSPDRGPYEQYFGPGTRLTVT.

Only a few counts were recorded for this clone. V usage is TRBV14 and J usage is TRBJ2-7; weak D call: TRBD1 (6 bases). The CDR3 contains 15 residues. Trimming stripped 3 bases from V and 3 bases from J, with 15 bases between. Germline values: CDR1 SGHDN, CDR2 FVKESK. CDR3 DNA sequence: TGTGCCAGCAGCCAGGAGGACAGCCCTTACTACGAGCAGTACTTC. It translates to CASSQEDSPYYEQYF.

The chain's CDR3 is CASSQVWDRGGGQPQHF. As DNA, the CDR3 is TGCGCCAGCAGCCAAGTTTGGGACAGGGGAGGAGGTCAGCCCCAGCATTTT. The chain recombines TRBV4-1 with TRBJ1-5; 10 bases are shared with TRBD1. V lost 1 base and J lost 6; bases outside the gene matches: 9. CDR3 size: 17 residues. Germline CDR1 reads MGHRA; CDR2 reads YSYEKL.

CDR3 protein: CSAYDTPEQFF. The CDR3 DNA is TGCAGTGCGTATGACACACCTGAGCAGTTCTTC. The chain has TRBV20-1 and TRBJ2-1; D unclear. V was trimmed by 6 bases and J by 9 bases, leaving 12 bases between them. The CDR3 runs to 11 residues. Germline CDR1 and CDR2: DFQATT and SNEGSKA (reference sequence).

CDR3 DNA: TGCGCCAGCAGCCCGGGGCTAGCGGGCTTCCAAGAGACCCAGTACTTC. Translated: CASSPGLAGFQETQYF. The genes are TRBV5-1 and TRBJ2-5; 8 bases fit TRBD2. The CDR3 extends over 16 amino acids. Germline values: CDR1 SGHRS, CDR2 YFSETQ. V shed 4 bases, J shed 1 base, and the junction held 9 bases outside the gene matches.

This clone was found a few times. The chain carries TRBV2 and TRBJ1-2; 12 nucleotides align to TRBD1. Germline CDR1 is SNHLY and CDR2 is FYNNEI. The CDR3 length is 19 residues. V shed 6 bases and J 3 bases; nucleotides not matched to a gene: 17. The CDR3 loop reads CASRTRPGQGASVDYGYTF. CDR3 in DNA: TGTGCCAGCAGAACCAGACCGGGACAGGGGGCGAGTGTTGACTATGGCTACACCTTC.

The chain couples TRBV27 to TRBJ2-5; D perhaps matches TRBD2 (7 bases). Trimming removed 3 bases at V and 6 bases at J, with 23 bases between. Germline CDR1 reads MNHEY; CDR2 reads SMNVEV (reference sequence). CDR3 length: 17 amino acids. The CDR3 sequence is CASSLSLGGGGAKTQYF. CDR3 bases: TGTGCCAGCAGTTTGAGCCTAGGAGGGGGGGGCGCGAAGACCCAGTACTTC.

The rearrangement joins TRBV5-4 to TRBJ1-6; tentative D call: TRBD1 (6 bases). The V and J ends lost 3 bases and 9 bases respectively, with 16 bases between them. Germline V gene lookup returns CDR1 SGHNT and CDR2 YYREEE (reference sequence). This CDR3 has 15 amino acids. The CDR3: CASSSQWGRGSPLHF. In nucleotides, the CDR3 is TGTGCCAGCAGCTCCCAATGGGGGCGCGGTTCACCCCTCCACTTT.

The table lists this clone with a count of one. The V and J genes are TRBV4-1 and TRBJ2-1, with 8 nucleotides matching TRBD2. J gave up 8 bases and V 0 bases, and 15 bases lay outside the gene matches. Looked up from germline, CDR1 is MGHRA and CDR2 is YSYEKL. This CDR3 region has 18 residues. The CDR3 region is CASSQDWASGSWGDEQFF. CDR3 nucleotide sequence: TGCGCCAGCAGCCAAGATTGGGCTAGCGGGTCCTGGGGGGATGAGCAGTTCTTC.

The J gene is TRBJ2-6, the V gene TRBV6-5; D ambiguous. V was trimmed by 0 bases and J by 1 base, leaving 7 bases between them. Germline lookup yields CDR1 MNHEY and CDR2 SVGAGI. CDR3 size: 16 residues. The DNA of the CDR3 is TGTGCCAGCAGTTACTCGATCAGGTCTGGGGCCAACGTCCTGACTTTC. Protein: CASSYSIRSGANVLTF.

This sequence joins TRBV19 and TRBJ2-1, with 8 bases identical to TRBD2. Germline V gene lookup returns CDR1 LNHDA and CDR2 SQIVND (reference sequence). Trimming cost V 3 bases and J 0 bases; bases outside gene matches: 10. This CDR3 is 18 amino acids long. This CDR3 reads CASSMGRGAASSYNEQFF. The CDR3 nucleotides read TGTGCCAGTAGTATGGGGCGGGGGGCCGCAAGCTCCTACAATGAGCAGTTCTTC.

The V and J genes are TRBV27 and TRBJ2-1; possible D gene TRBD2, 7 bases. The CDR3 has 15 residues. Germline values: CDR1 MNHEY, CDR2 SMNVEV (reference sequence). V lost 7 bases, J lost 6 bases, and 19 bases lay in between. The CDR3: CASTQLRRGGNEQFF. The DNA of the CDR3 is TGTGCCAGCACCCAATTGAGGAGGGGGGGCAATGAGCAGTTCTTC.

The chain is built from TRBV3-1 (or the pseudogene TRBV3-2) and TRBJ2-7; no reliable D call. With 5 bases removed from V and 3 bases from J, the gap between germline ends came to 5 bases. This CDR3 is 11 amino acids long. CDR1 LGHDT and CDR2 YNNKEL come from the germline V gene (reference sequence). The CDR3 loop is CASSGRYEQYF. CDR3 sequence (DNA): TGTGCCAGCAGCGGGCGCTACGAGCAGTACTTC.

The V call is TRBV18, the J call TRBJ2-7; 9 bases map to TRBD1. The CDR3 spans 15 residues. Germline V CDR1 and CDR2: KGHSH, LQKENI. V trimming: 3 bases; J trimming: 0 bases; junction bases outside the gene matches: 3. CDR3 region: CASSPVTGGSYEQYF. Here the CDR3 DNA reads TGTGCCAGCTCACCTGTGACAGGGGGCTCCTACGAGCAGTACTTC. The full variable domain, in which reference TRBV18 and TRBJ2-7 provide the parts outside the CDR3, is NAGVMQNPRHLVRRRGQEARLRCSPMKGHSHVYWYRQLPEEGLKFMVYLQKENIIDESGMPKERFSAEFPKEGPSILRIQQVVRGDSAAYFCASSPVTGGSYEQYFGPGTRLTVT.

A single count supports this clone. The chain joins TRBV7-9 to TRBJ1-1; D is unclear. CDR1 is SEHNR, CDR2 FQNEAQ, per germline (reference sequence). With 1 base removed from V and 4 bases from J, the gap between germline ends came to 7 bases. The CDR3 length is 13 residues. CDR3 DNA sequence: TGTGCCAGCAGCTTAGGGGAGGGCACTGAAGCTTTCTTT. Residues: CASSLGEGTEAFF.

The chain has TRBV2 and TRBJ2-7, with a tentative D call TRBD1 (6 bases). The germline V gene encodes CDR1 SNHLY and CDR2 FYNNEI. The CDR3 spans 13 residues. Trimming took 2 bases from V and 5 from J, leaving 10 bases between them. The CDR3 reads CASSETGYHEQYF. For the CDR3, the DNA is TGTGCCAGCAGTGAAACAGGGTACCACGAGCAGTACTTC.